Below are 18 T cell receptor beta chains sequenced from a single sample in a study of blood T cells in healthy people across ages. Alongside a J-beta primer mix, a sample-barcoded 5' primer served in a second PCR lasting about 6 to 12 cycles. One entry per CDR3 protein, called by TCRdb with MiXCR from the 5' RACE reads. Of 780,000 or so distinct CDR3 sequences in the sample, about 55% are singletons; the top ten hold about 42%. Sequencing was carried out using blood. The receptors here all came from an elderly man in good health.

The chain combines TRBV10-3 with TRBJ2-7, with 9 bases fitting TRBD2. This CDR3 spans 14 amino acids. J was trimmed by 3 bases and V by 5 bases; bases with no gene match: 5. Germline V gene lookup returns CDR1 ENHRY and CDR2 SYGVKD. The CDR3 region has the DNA TGTGCCATCAGTTTAGCGGGAGCTGGCTACGAGCAGTACTTC. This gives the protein CAISLAGAGYEQYF.

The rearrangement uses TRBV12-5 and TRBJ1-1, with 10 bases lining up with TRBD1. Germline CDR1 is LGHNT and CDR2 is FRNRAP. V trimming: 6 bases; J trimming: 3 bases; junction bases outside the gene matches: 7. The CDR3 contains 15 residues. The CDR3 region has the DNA TGTGCTAGTGGAGCCTGGACAGGGGGGGACACTGAAGCTTTCTTT. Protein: CASGAWTGGDTEAFF. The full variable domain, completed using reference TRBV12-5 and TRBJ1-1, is DARVTQTPRHKVTEMGQEVTMRCQPILGHNTVFWYRQTMMQGLELLAYFRNRAPLDDSGMPKDRFSAEMPDATLATLKIQPSEPRDSAVYFCASGAWTGGDTEAFFGQGTRLTVV.

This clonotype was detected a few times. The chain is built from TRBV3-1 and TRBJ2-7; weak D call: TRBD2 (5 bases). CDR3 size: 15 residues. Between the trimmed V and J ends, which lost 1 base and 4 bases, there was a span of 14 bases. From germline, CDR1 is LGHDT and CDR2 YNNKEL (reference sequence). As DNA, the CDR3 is TGTGCCAGCAGCCAAGTGGGCGGAGGTACTTACGAGCAGTACTTC. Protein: CASSQVGGGTYEQYF.

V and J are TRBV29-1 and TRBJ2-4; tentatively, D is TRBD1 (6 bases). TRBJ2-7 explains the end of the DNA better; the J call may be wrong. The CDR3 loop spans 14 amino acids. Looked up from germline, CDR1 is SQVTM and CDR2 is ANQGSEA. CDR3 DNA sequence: TGCAGCGTTGGGAGCAGGGGCAGCTCCTACGAGCAGTACTTC. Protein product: CSVGSRGSSYEQYF.

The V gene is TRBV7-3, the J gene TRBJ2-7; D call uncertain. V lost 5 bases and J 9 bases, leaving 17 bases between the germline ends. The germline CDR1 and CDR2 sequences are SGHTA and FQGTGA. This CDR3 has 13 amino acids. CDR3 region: CASSAAPYIRQYF. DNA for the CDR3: TGTGCCAGCAGCGCCGCACCCTACATCAGGCAGTACTTC.

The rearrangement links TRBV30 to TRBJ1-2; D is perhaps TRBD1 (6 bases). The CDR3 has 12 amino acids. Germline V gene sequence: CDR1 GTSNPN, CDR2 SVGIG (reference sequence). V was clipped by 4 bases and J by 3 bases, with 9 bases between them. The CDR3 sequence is CAWMAGDYGYTF. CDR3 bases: TGTGCCTGGATGGCAGGGGACTATGGCTACACCTTC.

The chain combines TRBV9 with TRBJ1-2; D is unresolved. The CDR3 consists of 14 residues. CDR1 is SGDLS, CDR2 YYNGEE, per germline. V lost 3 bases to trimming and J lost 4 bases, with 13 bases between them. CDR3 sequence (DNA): TGTGCCAGCAGCGCCGGTGGAGAGTCCTATGGCTACACCTTC. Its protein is CASSAGGESYGYTF.

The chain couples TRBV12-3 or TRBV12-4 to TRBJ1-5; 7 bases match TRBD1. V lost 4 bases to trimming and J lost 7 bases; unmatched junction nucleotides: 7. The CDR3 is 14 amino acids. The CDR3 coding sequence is TGTGCCAGCAGTTATGACAGGGTAGTGCAGCCCCAGCATTTT. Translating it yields CASSYDRVVQPQHF.

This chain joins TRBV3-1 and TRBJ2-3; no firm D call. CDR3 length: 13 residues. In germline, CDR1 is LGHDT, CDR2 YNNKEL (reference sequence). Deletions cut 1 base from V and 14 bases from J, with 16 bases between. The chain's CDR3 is CASSQGLPQYAYF. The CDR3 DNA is TGTGCCAGCAGCCAAGGACTTCCGCAATACGCGTATTTT.

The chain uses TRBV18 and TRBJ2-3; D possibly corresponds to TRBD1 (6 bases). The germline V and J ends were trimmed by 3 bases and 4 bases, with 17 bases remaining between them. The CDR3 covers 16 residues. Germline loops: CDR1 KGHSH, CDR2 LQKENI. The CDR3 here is CASSPLGASPSDTQYF. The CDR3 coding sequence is TGTGCCAGCTCACCGCTGGGGGCCAGTCCGTCAGATACGCAGTATTTT.

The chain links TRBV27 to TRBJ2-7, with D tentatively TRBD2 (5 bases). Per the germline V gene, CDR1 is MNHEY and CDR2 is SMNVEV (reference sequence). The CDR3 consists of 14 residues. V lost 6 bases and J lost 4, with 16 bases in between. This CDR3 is CASSLSGVPYEQYF. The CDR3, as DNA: TGTGCCAGCAGCCTTTCCGGGGTTCCGTACGAGCAGTACTTC.

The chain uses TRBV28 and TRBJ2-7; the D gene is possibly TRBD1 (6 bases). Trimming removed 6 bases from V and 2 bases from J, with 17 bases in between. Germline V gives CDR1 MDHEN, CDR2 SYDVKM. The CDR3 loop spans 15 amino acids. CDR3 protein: CASRPPTGYPYEQYF. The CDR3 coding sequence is TGTGCCAGCAGGCCCCCCACAGGGTATCCCTACGAGCAGTACTTC.

The CDR3 DNA reads as TGTGCCAGCAGCCAGCGGGGCATGAACACTGAAGCTTTCTTT. This encodes CASSQRGMNTEAFF. The chain recombines TRBV11-2 with TRBJ1-1, with a weak D call TRBD1 (5 bases). This CDR3 spans 14 amino acids. Trimming shortened V by 5 bases and J by 0 bases, and 10 bases separated the two germline ends. Per germline, CDR1 SGHAT and CDR2 FQNNGV.

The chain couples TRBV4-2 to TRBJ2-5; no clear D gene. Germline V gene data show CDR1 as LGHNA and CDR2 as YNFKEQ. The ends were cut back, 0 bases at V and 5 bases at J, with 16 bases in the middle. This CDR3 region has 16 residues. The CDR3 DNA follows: TGTGCCAGCAGCCAAGACGTGAGAGCCCCCGGGGAGACCCAGTACTTC. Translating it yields CASSQDVRAPGETQYF.

In nucleotides, the CDR3 is TGCAGTGCTAGAGGGCGGCTTGGAGAAAAACTGTTTTTT. It yields the protein CSARGRLGEKLFF. The genes are TRBV20-1 and TRBJ1-4, with D unresolved. Looked up from germline, CDR1 is DFQATT and CDR2 is SNEGSKA (reference sequence). The V end lost 1 base, the J end lost 8 bases, and 11 bases lay between the germline ends. The CDR3 sequence is 13 residues long.

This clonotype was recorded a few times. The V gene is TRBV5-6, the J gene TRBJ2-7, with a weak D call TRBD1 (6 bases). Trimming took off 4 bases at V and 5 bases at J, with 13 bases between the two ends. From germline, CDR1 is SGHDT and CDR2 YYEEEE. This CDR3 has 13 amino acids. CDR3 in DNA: TGTGCCAGCAGCCTACAGGGTACCCACGAGCAGTACTTC. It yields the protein CASSLQGTHEQYF.

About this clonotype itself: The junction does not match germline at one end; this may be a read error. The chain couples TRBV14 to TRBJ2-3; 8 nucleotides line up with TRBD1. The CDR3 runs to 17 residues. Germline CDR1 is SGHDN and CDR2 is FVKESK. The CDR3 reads CASSQDRDRSRTDAQYF. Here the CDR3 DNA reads TGTGCCAGCAGCCAAGATCGGGACAGGTCACGCACAGATGCGCAGTATTTT.

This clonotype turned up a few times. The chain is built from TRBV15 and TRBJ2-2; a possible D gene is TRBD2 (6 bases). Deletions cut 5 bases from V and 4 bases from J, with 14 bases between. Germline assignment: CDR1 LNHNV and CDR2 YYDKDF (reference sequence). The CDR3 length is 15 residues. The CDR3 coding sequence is TGTGCCACCAGCTCCAGCGCGGGGTCCACCGGGGAGCTGTTTTTT. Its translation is CATSSSAGSTGELFF.